A single sample is the source of the 28 T cell receptor beta chains below, sequenced in a study of Ad26.COV2.S vaccination and SARS-CoV-2 variants. Assay used: immunoSEQ multiplex PCR; TCRdb lists only in-frame clones, some missing. The data show roughly 380,000 clones, around 86% seen once. The treatment was: 15 to 20 received Ad26.COV2.S at low or high dose, single or two shots; 5 received placebo; per-sample allocation not given. The study sampled participants on day 63 after the first vaccine or placebo injection. Sequenced material: peripheral blood, taken in a trial of Ad26.COV2.S vaccine versus placebo. These receptors were obtained from a person between 18 and 65 years old who received the Ad26.COV2.S COVID-19 vaccine or a placebo.

The chain employs TRBV29-1 and TRBJ1-2; possibly TRBD1 for D (6 bases). Germline V gives CDR1 SQVTM, CDR2 ANQGSEA. Trimming left V 7 bases short and J 1 base short, with 13 bases between. The CDR3 has 13 residues. The CDR3 nucleotides are TGCAGCGCCGAGGGGGGAGATAACTATGGCTACACCTTC. Its translation is CSAEGGDNYGYTF.

The gene calls are TRBV7-2 and TRBJ1-2; no reliable D call. Germline lookup yields CDR1 SGHTA and CDR2 FQGNSA. This CDR3 has 16 residues. Between the trimmed V and J ends, which lost 4 bases and 4 bases, there was a span of 19 bases. CDR3 residues: CASSSPLTLTSYGYTF. CDR3 sequence (DNA): TGTGCCAGCAGCTCCCCCCTTACCCTCACATCCTATGGCTACACCTTC.

CDR3 protein: CASRLTGKVQYF. The CDR3 bases are TGTGCCAGCAGGTTGACAGGGAAAGTGCAGTACTTC. The rearrangement joins TRBV2 to TRBJ2-7, with TRBD1 matching 7 bases. Unmatched junction bases numbered 8, after V lost 6 bases and J lost 9 bases. This CDR3 has 12 amino acids. CDR1 and CDR2 (germline): SNHLY, FYNNEI.

This clone occurred once. V and J are TRBV5-6 and TRBJ1-3; D unresolved. Trimming pared 4 bases from V and 2 bases from J, leaving 13 bases between. This CDR3 is built from 15 residues. CDR1 is SGHDT, CDR2 YYEEEE, per germline. The CDR3 DNA reads as TGTGCCAGCAGCCTGGGAGTCCTGCCTGGAAACACCATATATTTT. Its protein is CASSLGVLPGNTIYF. The full variable domain, with the rest looked up from reference TRBV5-6 and TRBJ1-3, is DAGVTQSPTHLIKTRGQQVTLRCSPKSGHDTVSWYQQALGQGPQFIFQYYEEEERQRGNFPDRFSGHQFPNYSSELNVNALLLGDSALYLCASSLGVLPGNTIYFGEGSWLTVV.

The chain uses TRBV18 and TRBJ2-7; no definite D call. Trimming took 2 bases from V and 7 from J, leaving 12 bases between them. CDR1 and CDR2 (germline): KGHSH, LQKENI. CDR3 length: 13 residues. CDR3 coding DNA: TGTGCCAGCTCACCAGAAACGGGCTTTGAGCAGTACTTC. Translation: CASSPETGFEQYF.

The V gene is TRBV29-1, the J gene TRBJ2-1; 10 positions agree with TRBD1. V shed 5 bases, J shed 4 bases, and the junction held 5 bases outside the gene matches. From germline, CDR1 is SQVTM and CDR2 ANQGSEA. This CDR3 has 14 residues. Here the CDR3 reads CSVLGQGFYNEQFF. The CDR3 DNA reads as TGCAGCGTTCTGGGACAGGGGTTTTACAATGAGCAGTTCTTC.

DNA for the CDR3: TGTGCCAGCAGGTACAGGGACAATCAGCCCCAGCATTTT. Amino acid sequence: CASRYRDNQPQHF. This chain joins TRBV6-5 and TRBJ1-5, with a possible D match to TRBD1 (6 bases). The CDR3 extends over 13 amino acids. Germline V gene data show CDR1 as MNHEY and CDR2 as SVGAGI. Trimming removed 6 bases from V and 3 bases from J, with 9 bases in between.

The CDR3 reads CASSLYGGRTNYGYTF. The CDR3 nucleotides are TGTGCCAGCAGCTTATACGGCGGCAGAACGAACTATGGCTACACCTTC. The genes are TRBV5-6 and TRBJ1-2; no definite D call. With 2 bases removed from V and 2 bases from J, the gap between germline ends came to 16 bases. This CDR3 comprises 16 residues. Germline V gives CDR1 SGHDT, CDR2 YYEEEE.

This clone was found once. The CDR3 protein is CASSFAQALNTGELFF. The CDR3 DNA is TGTGCCAGCAGCTTCGCACAGGCCCTGAACACCGGGGAGCTGTTTTTT. V usage is TRBV5-6 and J usage is TRBJ2-2, with D possibly matching TRBD1 (5 bases). This CDR3 spans 16 amino acids. Trimming cost V 2 bases and J 1 base, with 12 bases left between them. Germline V gene sequence: CDR1 SGHDT, CDR2 YYEEEE.

The rearrangement links TRBV5-4 to TRBJ1-1; D is uncertain. The germline V and J ends were trimmed by 3 bases and 1 base, with 19 bases remaining between them. Looked up from germline, CDR1 is SGHNT and CDR2 is YYREEE (reference sequence). The CDR3 length is 17 residues. CDR3 DNA: TGTGCCAGCAGCTCACCGGGCTCTCGAATAGGGAACACTGAAGCTTTCTTT. Residues: CASSSPGSRIGNTEAFF.

This chain connects TRBV4-3 to TRBJ1-2, with 8 bases that match TRBD1. V was clipped by 4 bases and J by 2 bases; unmatched bases: 9. This CDR3 spans 16 amino acids. Germline V gene data show CDR1 as LGHNA and CDR2 as YSLEER. The CDR3 nucleotides are TGCGCCAGCAGCCCGGCCCCGGGACAGGCCAACTATGGCTACACCTTC. Protein sequence: CASSPAPGQANYGYTF.

This chain uses TRBV7-3 with TRBJ1-3, with D tentatively TRBD1 (6 bases). The CDR3 has 16 residues. Deletions cut 5 bases from V and 0 bases from J, with 14 bases between. From germline, CDR1 is SGHTA and CDR2 FQGTGA. The DNA for the CDR3 is TGTGCCAGCAGCCCACAGGGTTTAGGCTCTGGAAACACCATATATTTT. This sequence encodes CASSPQGLGSGNTIYF.

This CDR3 is CATSRDPLTNQPQHF. The CDR3 region has the DNA TGTGCCACCAGCAGAGACCCACTGACTAATCAGCCCCAGCATTTT. V usage is TRBV15 and J usage is TRBJ1-5; D is uncertain. CDR3 length equals 15 residues. CDR1 is LNHNV and CDR2 is YYDKDF in the germline V gene (reference sequence). Trimming cost V 0 bases and J 4 bases, with 10 bases left between them.

The rearrangement joins TRBV19 to TRBJ2-4; 8 bases are shared with TRBD2. The V segment lost 4 bases and the J segment 0 bases; nucleotides outside the gene matches: 11. CDR1 and CDR2 (germline): LNHDA, SQIVND (reference sequence). The CDR3 runs 18 residues. Here the CDR3 reads CASSSTPQRGIAKNIQYF. The CDR3 DNA reads as TGTGCCAGTAGTAGCACCCCCCAGCGGGGGATAGCCAAAAACATTCAGTACTTC. The full variable domain, rest sourced from reference TRBV19 and TRBJ2-4, is DGGITQSPKYLFRKEGQNVTLSCEQNLNHDAMYWYRQDPGQGLRLIYYSQIVNDFQKGDIAEGYSVSREKKESFPLTVTSAQKNPTAFYLCASSSTPQRGIAKNIQYFGAGTRLSVL.

The CDR3 DNA follows: TGCGCCAGCAGCTTGGATCCTAGCGGGGTGGGGGAGGATACGCAGTATTTT. Amino acids: CASSLDPSGVGEDTQYF. The chain links TRBV5-1 to TRBJ2-3; 9 nucleotides agree with TRBD2. Germline values: CDR1 SGHRS, CDR2 YFSETQ. The CDR3 runs to 17 residues. With V trimmed by 0 bases and J by 6 bases, 11 bases remained unmatched. The whole variable domain, remainder taken from reference TRBV5-1 and TRBJ2-3, is KAGVTQTPRYLIKTRGQQVTLSCSPISGHRSVSWYQQTPGQGLQFLFEYFSETQRNKGNFPGRFSGRQFSNSRSEMNVSTLELGDSALYLCASSLDPSGVGEDTQYFGPGTRLTVL.

This chain connects TRBV7-9 to TRBJ2-7; maybe TRBD1 (5 bases). There are 15 residues in the CDR3. Germline values: CDR1 SEHNR, CDR2 FQNEAQ (reference sequence). The V end lost 1 base, the J end lost 3 bases, and 13 bases lay between the germline ends. CDR3 amino acids: CASSLGGLEIYEQYF. CDR3 DNA sequence: TGTGCCAGCAGCTTAGGGGGCCTGGAGATCTACGAGCAGTACTTC.

This clone was seen only once. The rearrangement links TRBV6-5 to TRBJ1-1; D gene unclear. Germline CDR1 is MNHEY and CDR2 is SVGAGI. The CDR3 is made up of 14 amino acids. Trimming cost V 10 bases and J 3 bases, with 18 bases left between them. CDR3 loop: CATGVGQWDTEAFF. The CDR3 nucleotides are TGTGCCACCGGCGTCGGGCAGTGGGACACTGAAGCTTTCTTT.

The V gene is TRBV6-5, the J gene TRBJ1-3; TRBD1 matches 7 bases. CDR3 length equals 15 residues. Germline lookup yields CDR1 MNHEY and CDR2 SVGAGI. The V segment lost 6 bases and the J segment 3 bases; nucleotides outside the gene matches: 8. The chain's CDR3 is CASSPRQGGGNTIYF. The CDR3 nucleotides read TGTGCCAGCAGCCCACGACAGGGAGGTGGAAACACCATATATTTT.

The chain uses TRBV13 and TRBJ2-7, with D possibly being TRBD1 (5 bases). Trimming left V 2 bases short and J 3 bases short, with 11 bases between. This CDR3 is built from 14 residues. Germline CDR1 PRHDT, CDR2 FYEKMQ (reference sequence). CDR3 sequence: CASSLLQDNYEQYF. As DNA, the CDR3 is TGTGCCAGCAGCTTACTACAGGACAACTACGAGCAGTACTTC.

J is TRBJ1-2 and V is TRBV29-1; D is undetermined. V was clipped by 1 base and J by 2 bases, with 5 bases between them. The germline V gene encodes CDR1 SQVTM and CDR2 ANQGSEA. There are 12 residues in the CDR3. The CDR3 spells CSVEVANYGYTF. The CDR3 DNA is TGCAGCGTTGAAGTTGCCAACTATGGCTACACCTTC.

The rearrangement uses TRBV6-2 or TRBV6-3 and TRBJ2-4, with D possibly TRBD1 on 6 matching bases. The CDR3 is 14 amino acids. The V gene's germline CDR1 is MNHEY and CDR2 SVGEGT. V lost 2 bases to trimming and J lost 5 bases, with 10 bases between them. CDR3 coding DNA: TGTGCCAGCAGTTACGGGTCAGGGGAAAACATTCAGTACTTC. Its protein product is CASSYGSGENIQYF.

The genes are TRBV4-1 and TRBJ2-7; TRBD1 agrees at 9 bases. The CDR3 runs to 15 residues. J lost 0 bases, V lost 4 bases, and 4 bases had no gene match. Germline V gene sequence: CDR1 MGHRA, CDR2 YSYEKL. CDR3 protein: CASSLGQGNSYEQYF. In nucleotides, the CDR3 is TGCGCCAGCAGCCTGGGACAGGGAAACTCCTACGAGCAGTACTTC.

This sequence joins TRBV7-2 and TRBJ2-5, with 10 bases aligning to TRBD1. The CDR3 has 16 residues. V lost 3 bases, J lost 5 bases, and 9 bases stayed unmatched. The germline gives CDR1 SGHTA, CDR2 FQGNSA. CDR3 amino acids: CASSFFADRGLETQYF. For the CDR3, the DNA is TGTGCCAGCAGCTTTTTCGCCGACAGGGGGCTTGAGACCCAGTACTTC.

The chain has TRBV7-6 and TRBJ1-4; tentatively, D is TRBD1 (6 bases). Germline CDR1 SGHVS, CDR2 FNYEAQ. The CDR3 is 15 residues long. V shed 5 bases and J shed 0 bases, with 10 bases lying between them. The CDR3 DNA follows: TGTGCCAGCAGCGAGGGGGTGTCAACTAATGAAAAACTGTTTTTT. Translating it yields CASSEGVSTNEKLFF.

This chain links TRBV30 with TRBJ2-7; the match to TRBD2 covers 8 bases. V shed 7 bases, J shed 4 bases, and the junction held 6 bases outside the gene matches. The germline V gene encodes CDR1 GTSNPN and CDR2 SVGIG (reference sequence). The CDR3 has 12 residues. Here the CDR3 DNA reads TGTGCCTACGGGAGCGGGGGATACGAGCAGTACTTC. Its translation: CAYGSGGYEQYF.

Only a few counts were recorded for this clone. The chain is built from TRBV7-7 and TRBJ1-1; no clear D gene. From germline, CDR1 is SSHAT and CDR2 FNYEAQ (reference sequence). The CDR3 contains 11 residues. CDR3 sequence reads: CACTENTEAFF. As DNA, the CDR3 is TGTGCTTGTACGGAGAACACTGAAGCTTTCTTT.

The J gene is TRBJ1-1, the V gene TRBV6-5; no firm D call. The V end lost 0 bases, the J end lost 6 bases, and 17 bases lay between the germline ends. Per the germline V gene, CDR1 is MNHEY and CDR2 is SVGAGI. CDR3 length: 16 amino acids. The CDR3 region is CASSYSIQAGRSEAFF. CDR3 nucleotides: TGTGCCAGCAGTTACTCGATCCAGGCAGGAAGGTCTGAAGCTTTCTTT.

The rearrangement joins TRBV13 to TRBJ2-5; 10 bases align to TRBD2. The length of the CDR3 is 15 residues. Trimming cost V 4 bases and J 5 bases; bases outside gene matches: 7. The germline CDR1 and CDR2 sequences are PRHDT and FYEKMQ (reference sequence). The DNA for the CDR3 is TGTGCCAGCAGCTCTGGGGGACTAGCGTCGGAGACCCAGTACTTC. It is translated as CASSSGGLASETQYF.